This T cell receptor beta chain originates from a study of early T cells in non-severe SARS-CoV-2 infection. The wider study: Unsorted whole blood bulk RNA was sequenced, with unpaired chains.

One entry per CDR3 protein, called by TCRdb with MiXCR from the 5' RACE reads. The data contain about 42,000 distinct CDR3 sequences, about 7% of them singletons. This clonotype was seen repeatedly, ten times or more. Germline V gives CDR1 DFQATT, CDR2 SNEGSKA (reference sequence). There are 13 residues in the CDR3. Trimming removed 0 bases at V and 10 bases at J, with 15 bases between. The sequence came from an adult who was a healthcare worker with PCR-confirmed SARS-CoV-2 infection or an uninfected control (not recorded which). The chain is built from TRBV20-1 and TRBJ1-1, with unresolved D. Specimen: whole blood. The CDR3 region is CSARDGSEGRAFF. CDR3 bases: TGCAGTGCTAGAGATGGTTCGGAGGGCCGAGCTTTCTTT.